One sample yielded the 29 T cell receptor beta chains listed below, sequenced in a study of blood T cell repertoires in COVID-19. The assay was immunoSEQ multiplex PCR, and TCRdb's table has in-frame clones only and misses some. Counted here are 150,000 or so clones, about 80% occurring once; the ten biggest clones make up 3%. The sequenced sample consisted of peripheral blood. These receptors came from a woman at least 80 years old with acute or convalescent COVID-19.

This chain joins TRBV5-1 and TRBJ1-1; no clear D gene. This CDR3 has 14 amino acids. The V gene's germline CDR1 is SGHRS and CDR2 YFSETQ. The V gene lost 0 bases and the J gene lost 1 base, with 7 bases spanning the gap. CDR3 region: CASSLGAGNTEAFF. CDR3 nucleotide sequence: TGCGCCAGCAGCTTGGGGGCGGGGAACACTGAAGCTTTCTTT.

V gene TRBV19 combines with J gene TRBJ2-5; 8 bases align to TRBD2. This CDR3 contains 15 residues. CDR1 is LNHDA and CDR2 is SQIVND in the germline V gene (reference sequence). J gave up 4 bases and V 5 bases, and 9 bases lay outside the gene matches. CDR3 amino acids: CASSGDSGVTETQYF. The DNA of the CDR3 is TGTGCCAGTAGTGGGGATAGCGGGGTAACAGAGACCCAGTACTTC.

The sample holds one count of this clone. The chain joins TRBV5-1 to TRBJ1-3, with 7 bases lining up with TRBD1. The germline gives CDR1 SGHRS, CDR2 YFSETQ. The CDR3 consists of 15 residues. V shed 5 bases, J shed 2 bases, and the junction held 7 bases outside the gene matches. CDR3 sequence reads: CASRQGKEAGNTIYF. The CDR3 nucleotides are TGCGCCAGCAGACAGGGGAAGGAGGCTGGAAACACCATATATTTT.

The chain uses TRBV6-5 and TRBJ1-2; 9 nucleotides align to TRBD1. V shed 6 bases and J 6 bases; nucleotides not matched to a gene: 2. CDR3 length: 12 amino acids. The germline gives CDR1 MNHEY, CDR2 SVGAGI. CDR3 region: CASRQGADGYTF. The CDR3 nucleotides read TGTGCCAGCAGACAGGGGGCGGATGGCTACACCTTC.

This chain connects TRBV5-5 to TRBJ2-1; a possible D gene is TRBD1 (6 bases). Trimming pared 4 bases from V and 7 bases from J, leaving 18 bases between. The CDR3 extends over 15 amino acids. CDR1 is SGHKS, CDR2 YYEKEE, per germline (reference sequence). This chain's CDR3 is CASSLRVSGANEQFF. CDR3 sequence (DNA): TGTGCCAGCAGCCTGAGGGTGTCAGGGGCTAATGAGCAGTTCTTC.

This clone came up once. The gene calls are TRBV12-3 or TRBV12-4 and TRBJ1-2; D gene unclear. The CDR3 spans 13 residues. Deletions cut 1 base from V and 2 bases from J, with 5 bases between. CDR3 residues: CASSLDLNYGYTF. CDR3 sequence (DNA): TGTGCCAGCAGTTTAGATCTCAACTATGGCTACACCTTC.

The chain carries TRBV6-5 and TRBJ1-4; possibly TRBD1 for D (5 bases). Trimming shortened V by 6 bases and J by 2 bases, and 13 bases separated the two germline ends. Germline V gene lookup returns CDR1 MNHEY and CDR2 SVGAGI. CDR3 size: 15 residues. CDR3 residues: CASRDWGETNEKLFF. The CDR3 DNA follows: TGTGCCAGCAGAGACTGGGGCGAGACTAATGAAAAACTGTTTTTT.

The chain links TRBV5-1 to TRBJ2-3, with D uncertain. The CDR3 is made up of 13 amino acids. CDR1 and CDR2 (germline): SGHRS, YFSETQ. V lost 7 bases to trimming and J lost 2 bases, with 11 bases between them. The CDR3 protein is CASRGTATDTQYF. CDR3 nucleotides: TGCGCCAGCCGAGGAACCGCCACAGATACGCAGTATTTT.

This chain uses TRBV9 with TRBJ2-3; 7 bases match TRBD1. J gave up 0 bases and V 1 base, and 2 bases lay outside the gene matches. CDR3 length equals 15 residues. CDR1 is SGDLS, CDR2 YYNGEE, per germline. The CDR3 region is CASSVRGRSTDTQYF. The CDR3 nucleotides are TGTGCCAGCAGCGTAAGGGGGCGTAGCACAGATACGCAGTATTTT. The variable domain in full, completed from reference TRBV9 and TRBJ2-3, reads DSGVTQTPKHLITATGQRVTLRCSPRSGDLSVYWYQQSLDQGLQFLIQYYNGEERAKGNILERFSAQQFPDLHSELNLSSLELGDSALYFCASSVRGRSTDTQYFGPGTRLTVL.

V is TRBV5-6 and J is TRBJ1-4, with D maybe TRBD1 (6 bases). CDR3 length equals 15 residues. Germline loops: CDR1 SGHDT, CDR2 YYEEEE. V was trimmed by 4 bases and J by 7 bases, leaving 17 bases between them. The CDR3 spells CASSARGGASEKLFF. Here the CDR3 DNA reads TGTGCCAGCAGCGCCCGAGGGGGGGCGAGTGAAAAACTGTTTTTT.

At least ten counts were recorded for this clone. The chain is built from TRBV2 and TRBJ1-5, with 11 bases fitting TRBD1. The germline V gene encodes CDR1 SNHLY and CDR2 FYNNEI. This CDR3 has 14 amino acids. V trimming: 6 bases; J trimming: 6 bases; junction bases outside the gene matches: 4. DNA for the CDR3: TGTGCCAGCAGCAGGACAGGGGGCGGTCAGCCCCAGCATTTT. Protein sequence: CASSRTGGGQPQHF.

The chain carries TRBV11-3 and TRBJ2-7; maybe TRBD2 (6 bases). V was shortened by 8 bases and J by 4 bases, with 12 bases between the two germline ends. This CDR3 has 12 amino acids. Germline V gene lookup returns CDR1 SGHNT and CDR2 YENEEA. The CDR3 nucleotides read TGTGCCAGCCTGGGAGGAGAGTACGAGCAGTACTTC. It specifies CASLGGEYEQYF.

V is TRBV12-3 or TRBV12-4 and J is TRBJ1-1, with TRBD1 identical over 7 bases. The V and J ends lost 4 bases and 10 bases, in that order; junction bases with no gene match: 6. CDR3 length equals 12 residues. CDR3 protein: CASSSTRQGAFF. The CDR3 coding sequence is TGTGCCAGCAGTTCAACTAGACAGGGAGCTTTCTTT.

The J gene is TRBJ1-1, the V gene TRBV19; TRBD1 matches at 9 bases. The junction had 11 bases not matched to a gene; V was cut back by 7 bases and J by 5 bases. The CDR3 covers 15 residues. The V gene's germline CDR1 is LNHDA and CDR2 SQIVND (reference sequence). CDR3 amino acids: CASKSTGGSSTEAFF. Here the CDR3 DNA reads TGTGCCAGTAAGAGCACAGGGGGCAGTTCGACTGAAGCTTTCTTT. The full variable domain, rest sourced from reference TRBV19 and TRBJ1-1, is DGGITQSPKYLFRKEGQNVTLSCEQNLNHDAMYWYRQDPGQGLRLIYYSQIVNDFQKGDIAEGYSVSREKKESFPLTVTSAQKNPTAFYLCASKSTGGSSTEAFFGQGTRLTVV.

V gene TRBV7-2 combines with J gene TRBJ1-5, with a possible D match to TRBD1 (5 bases). Deletions cut 4 bases from V and 3 bases from J, with 16 bases between. Germline CDR1 SGHTA, CDR2 FQGNSA. There are 16 residues in the CDR3. Here the CDR3 reads CASSSGQGMVNQPQHF. CDR3 DNA sequence: TGTGCCAGCAGCTCTGGGCAGGGTATGGTCAATCAGCCCCAGCATTTT.

CDR3 nucleotides: TGCAGCGTTGCGCGATCAGGACAGGCTGAAGCTTTCTTT. The encoded protein is CSVARSGQAEAFF. The chain joins TRBV29-1 to TRBJ1-1, with 7 bases that match TRBD1. Germline lookup yields CDR1 SQVTM and CDR2 ANQGSEA. After removal of 4 bases from V and 6 bases from J, the junction contained 8 bases not matched to a gene. This CDR3 is built from 13 residues.

The rearrangement uses TRBV7-8 and TRBJ2-1; 10 nucleotides line up with TRBD2. This CDR3 contains 19 residues. Trimming at V came to 2 bases and at J to 0 bases, leaving 10 bases not matched to a gene. The germline V gene encodes CDR1 SGHVS and CDR2 FQNEAQ. Here the CDR3 reads CASSLRVSGGPGSYNEQFF. As DNA, the CDR3 is TGTGCCAGCAGCTTACGGGTTAGCGGGGGGCCGGGCTCCTACAATGAGCAGTTCTTC. Together with reference TRBV7-8 and TRBJ2-1, the CDR3 gives the full variable domain: GAGVSQSPRYKVAKRGQDVALRCDPISGHVSLFWYQQALGQGPEFLTYFQNEAQLDKSGLPSDRFFAERPEGSVSTLKIQRTQQEDSAVYLCASSLRVSGGPGSYNEQFFGPGTRLTVL.

J is TRBJ1-1 and V is TRBV5-6; no definite D call. This CDR3 contains 17 residues. Trimming removed 4 bases from V and 0 bases from J, with 19 bases in between. Germline V gene lookup returns CDR1 SGHDT and CDR2 YYEEEE. CDR3 sequence: CASSRKQYPVLNTEAFF. The CDR3 nucleotides read TGTGCCAGCAGCCGGAAACAGTACCCTGTTTTGAACACTGAAGCTTTCTTT.

This chain links TRBV9 with TRBJ1-1; D is ambiguous. Germline V CDR1 and CDR2: SGDLS, YYNGEE. Trimming left V 0 bases short and J 11 bases short, with 17 bases between. The CDR3 covers 14 residues. The CDR3 protein is CASSVDPDPRRAFF. CDR3 bases: TGTGCCAGCAGCGTAGACCCGGACCCAAGGAGGGCTTTCTTT. Combining the CDR3 with reference TRBV9 and TRBJ1-1 gives the whole variable domain DSGVTQTPKHLITATGQRVTLRCSPRSGDLSVYWYQQSLDQGLQFLIQYYNGEERAKGNILERFSAQQFPDLHSELNLSSLELGDSALYFCASSVDPDPRRAFFGQGTRLTVV.

The chain combines TRBV4-1 with TRBJ2-7, with 11 bases aligning to TRBD2. CDR3 length: 16 residues. Germline CDR1 and CDR2: MGHRA and YSYEKL. J lost 1 base, V lost 0 bases, and 2 bases had no gene match. CDR3 sequence (DNA): TGCGCCAGCAGCCAAGACCTAGCGGGGGGTTCCTACGAGCAGTACTTC. Its protein product is CASSQDLAGGSYEQYF.

The chain couples TRBV5-8 to TRBJ1-1; no reliable D call. The V end lost 1 base, the J end lost 1 base, and 8 bases lay between the germline ends. The CDR3 loop spans 14 amino acids. Per germline, CDR1 SGHTS and CDR2 YDEGEE. This CDR3 is CASSLYWRNTEAFF. Written as DNA, the CDR3 is TGTGCCAGCAGCTTGTACTGGAGGAACACTGAAGCTTTCTTT.

This clone turned up a few times. The chain couples TRBV18 to TRBJ2-7; the D gene is possibly TRBD1 (6 bases). With 5 bases removed from V and 2 bases from J, the gap between germline ends came to 13 bases. From germline, CDR1 is KGHSH and CDR2 LQKENI. The CDR3 extends over 14 amino acids. The CDR3 spells CASSAGVPTYEQYF. Here the CDR3 DNA reads TGTGCCAGCTCAGCAGGGGTTCCCACCTACGAGCAGTACTTC. The variable domain in full, completed from reference TRBV18 and TRBJ2-7, reads NAGVMQNPRHLVRRRGQEARLRCSPMKGHSHVYWYRQLPEEGLKFMVYLQKENIIDESGMPKERFSAEFPKEGPSILRIQQVVRGDSAAYFCASSAGVPTYEQYFGPGTRLTVT.

This clone was picked up a small number of times. The chain couples TRBV2 to TRBJ1-5; D is possibly TRBD1 (5 bases). With 0 bases removed from V and 7 bases from J, the gap between germline ends came to 13 bases. CDR1 and CDR2 (germline): SNHLY, FYNNEI. This CDR3 spans 15 amino acids. The CDR3 sequence is CASSEARTNRQPQHF. CDR3 nucleotide sequence: TGTGCCAGCAGTGAAGCGAGGACAAATAGGCAGCCCCAGCATTTT.

The V call is TRBV23-1, the J call TRBJ2-6; no firm D call. TRBV23-1 is an ORF for which the function is uncertain. CDR3 length: 11 residues. The V end was cut by 10 bases, the J end by 7 bases, with 8 bases between. The CDR3 DNA reads as TGCGCCACGCGCCTTGCCAACGTCCTGACTTTC. Amino acid sequence: CATRLANVLTF.

The V and J genes are TRBV7-8 and TRBJ1-6; D ambiguous. Trimming removed 1 base from V and 6 bases from J, with 4 bases in between. The CDR3 runs to 13 residues. CDR1 and CDR2 (germline): SGHVS, FQNEAQ. The CDR3 loop is CASSLDGNSPLHF. Here the CDR3 DNA reads TGTGCCAGCAGCTTAGACGGTAATTCACCCCTCCACTTT.

The V and J genes are TRBV6-5 and TRBJ2-2; weak D call: TRBD2 (6 bases). The germline V gene has CDR1 MNHEY and CDR2 SVGAGI. V lost 5 bases, J lost 7 bases, and 17 bases lay in between. The CDR3 has 15 amino acids. CDR3 coding DNA: TGTGCCAGCAGTCCCGGGCGGGGCCTTGGCGGGGAGCTGTTTTTT. Its translation: CASSPGRGLGGELFF.

This sequence joins TRBV11-2 and TRBJ1-4; 7 bases are shared with TRBD1. The germline V gene has CDR1 SGHAT and CDR2 FQNNGV. This CDR3 spans 17 amino acids. Losses at the gene ends were 2 bases for V and 5 bases for J; bases not matched to a gene: 11. CDR3 protein: CASSLRLQGFFNEKLFF. The CDR3 DNA sequence: TGTGCCAGCAGCTTAAGGTTACAGGGGTTTTTCAATGAAAAACTGTTTTTT.

V is TRBV6-1 and J is TRBJ1-2; the D gene is possibly TRBD1 (5 bases). With 3 bases removed from V and 7 bases from J, the gap between germline ends came to 12 bases. The CDR3 runs 13 residues. Per the germline V gene, CDR1 is MNHNS and CDR2 is SASEGT. The CDR3 here is CASSENSGGGYTF. CDR3 DNA: TGTGCCAGCAGTGAGAACTCCGGGGGTGGCTACACCTTC.

V is TRBV7-3 and J is TRBJ1-1, with 8 bases matching TRBD1. CDR3 length: 16 residues. Per germline, CDR1 SGHTA and CDR2 FQGTGA. Germline trimming cut 6 bases from V and 4 bases from J; bases unmatched to any gene: 13. The CDR3 nucleotides read TGTGCCAGCAGAGCAACGGACAGGGTAGAGGGCACTGAAGCTTTCTTT. Encoded protein: CASRATDRVEGTEAFF.